This T cell receptor beta chain was captured in a study of early T cells in non-severe SARS-CoV-2 infection. Across the study: Chains from this unsorted whole-blood bulk RNA could not be paired.

Trimming left V 2 bases short and J 7 bases short, with 8 bases between. The CDR3 covers 13 residues. The V gene's germline CDR1 is MGHRA and CDR2 YSYEKL. Overall study results and limits: Lookups in VDJdb leaned toward anti-spike CD8 responses and missed private and CD4 specificities.

This clonotype was seen many times. Its matching antigen is unknown. Each cDNA molecule carried a unique molecular identifier. Each CDR3 protein gets one entry after TCRdb re-called the 5' RACE reads with MiXCR. The top ten hold approximately 4.8% of the sample, which has roughly 40,000 distinct CDR3 sequences, approximately 4.8% seen once. This receptor was obtained from an adult who was a healthcare worker with PCR-confirmed SARS-CoV-2 infection or an uninfected control (not recorded which). The chain recombines TRBV4-1 with TRBJ1-4, with a possible D match to TRBD1 (5 bases). The specimen was whole blood. Here the CDR3 reads CASSQRQIEKLFF. DNA of the CDR3: TGCGCCAGCAGCCAAAGACAGATTGAAAAACTGTTTTTT.